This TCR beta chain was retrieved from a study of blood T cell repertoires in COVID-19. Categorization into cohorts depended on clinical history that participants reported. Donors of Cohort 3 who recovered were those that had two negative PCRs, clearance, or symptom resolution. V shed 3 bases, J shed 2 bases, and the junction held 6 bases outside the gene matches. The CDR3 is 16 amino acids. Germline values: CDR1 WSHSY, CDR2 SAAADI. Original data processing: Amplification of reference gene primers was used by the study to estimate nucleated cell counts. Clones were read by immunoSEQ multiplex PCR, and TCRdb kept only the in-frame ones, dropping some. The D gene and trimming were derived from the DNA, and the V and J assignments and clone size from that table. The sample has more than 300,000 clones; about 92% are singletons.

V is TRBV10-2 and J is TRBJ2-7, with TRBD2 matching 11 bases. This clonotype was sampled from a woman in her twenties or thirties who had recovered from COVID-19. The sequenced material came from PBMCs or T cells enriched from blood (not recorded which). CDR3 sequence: CASSDPRLAGTYEQYF. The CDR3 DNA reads TGCGCCAGCAGTGACCCTAGACTAGCGGGGACCTACGAGCAGTACTTC.